This is a list of T cell receptor beta chains from one sample in a study of blood T cells in healthy people across ages. Each CDR3 protein is one row after TCRdb ran MiXCR on the 5' RACE reads. The sample has about 1.5 million distinct CDR3 sequences; about 42% are singletons. Input material: blood. These receptors all stem from a woman under 30 in good health. The conserved cysteine and the conserved F or W are not part of the CDR3 here. Clone size, where shown, is once, few, many, or a class for clones that have expanded.

j_gene	v_gene	abundance	CDR3aa
TRBJ1-5	TRBV6-2/TRBV6-3	few	ASSPWWSSNQPQH
TRBJ2-3	TRBV7-2	NA	ASSLGWAGASTDTQY
TRBJ2-4	TRBV9	NA	ASSVDDGLAKNIQY
TRBJ1-5	TRBV28	few	ASSSLRQGVNQPQH
TRBJ2-7	TRBV3-1	few	ASSQDGGHEQY
TRBJ1-1	TRBV28	many	ASSLRGEAF
TRBJ1-6	TRBV7-9	NA	ASSLQGRTPLH
TRBJ2-5	TRBV7-2	few	ASSLSSGRARETQY
TRBJ1-5	TRBV5-6	NA	ASSLLGEEDGQPQH
TRBJ1-2	TRBV7-9	NA	ASSAGFKKTGYT
TRBJ2-1	TRBV5-1	NA	ASSQTTGNEQF
TRBJ2-3	TRBV5-1	NA	ASSWGQPTDTQY
TRBJ1-5	TRBV12-3/TRBV12-4	few	ASRRGQENQPQH
TRBJ1-3	TRBV15	once	ATSTFRAEAGNTIY
TRBJ1-4	TRBV9	NA	ASSSSGASGEKLF
TRBJ1-5	TRBV27	few	ASKTGVRGQPQH
TRBJ1-1	TRBV15	NA	ATSRDPLNTEAF
TRBJ2-5	TRBV7-2	few	ASSFGTSGLLEQY
TRBJ2-1	TRBV29-1	few	SVVITTFNEQF
TRBJ2-3	TRBV11-3	NA	ASSSGQGRFQGTQY
TRBJ1-2	TRBV29-1	few	SVEDLGRPSNYGYT
TRBJ2-1	TRBV9	NA	ASSVVPGSSGEQF
TRBJ1-2	TRBV7-8	few	ASSLVARTNYGYT
TRBJ2-1	TRBV27	many	ASSLDRGNNEQF
TRBJ2-1	TRBV20-1	many	SARRRYDDGNEQF
TRBJ2-1	TRBV15	few	ATSRRQGSPYNEQF
TRBJ1-2	TRBV29-1	NA	SVDRGRDYGYT
TRBJ2-7	TRBV6-5	few	ASSTSDPPSKYEQY
NA	TRBV5-4	NA	ASSLDSGSYNEQY
TRBJ1-1	TRBV12-3/TRBV12-4	few	ASSLFRLTSEAF
TRBJ2-1	TRBV6-1	few	ASSEPGLGKDNEQF
TRBJ2-7	TRBV20-1	NA	SARRDVHEQY
TRBJ2-1	TRBV2	NA	ASSEVVTSNEQF
TRBJ2-3	TRBV24-1	many	ATSDPLAGVGDTQY
TRBJ2-7	TRBV4-3	NA	ASSQDFPGSNEQY
TRBJ2-7	TRBV12-3/TRBV12-4	NA	ASSLTDRRPYEQY
TRBJ2-7	TRBV27	NA	ASSWAGTTFYEQY
TRBJ1-1	TRBV4-2	NA	ASSQERGSNTEAF
TRBJ1-1	TRBV5-1	NA	ASSPEWGSEAF
TRBJ1-2	TRBV4-3	NA	ASSQDLLWANYGYT
TRBJ2-7	TRBV7-2	few	ASSVDRGLGEQY
TRBJ2-1	TRBV20-1	few	SASVGRWGLHYNEQF
TRBJ1-1	TRBV27	few	ASSFGSRALTEAF
TRBJ2-3	TRBV7-2	NA	ASSLIRGPNPDAQY
TRBJ2-5	TRBV29-1	NA	SVEGSAAGRRTQY
TRBJ2-3	TRBV12-3/TRBV12-4	many	ASRPLAGGTDTQY
TRBJ1-1	TRBV3-1	NA	ASRWDRDSEAF
TRBJ1-1	TRBV7-9	few	ASSLGASNTEAF
TRBJ2-3	TRBV9	few	ASSVGAPGTDTQY